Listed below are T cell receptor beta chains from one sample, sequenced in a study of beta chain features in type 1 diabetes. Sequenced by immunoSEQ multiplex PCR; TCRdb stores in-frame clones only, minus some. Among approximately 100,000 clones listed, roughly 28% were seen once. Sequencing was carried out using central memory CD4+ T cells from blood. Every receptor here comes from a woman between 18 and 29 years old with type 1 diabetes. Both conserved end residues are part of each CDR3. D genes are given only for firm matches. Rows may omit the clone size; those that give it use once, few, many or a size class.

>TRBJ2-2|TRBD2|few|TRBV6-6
TGTGCCAGCGATCGCGGGAGGGGGAACACCGGGGAGCTGTTTTTT
CASDRGRGNTGELFF
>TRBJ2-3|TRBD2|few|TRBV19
TGTGCCAGTAGTATGGGTAGCGGGAGCACAGATACGCAGTATTTT
CASSMGSGSTDTQYF
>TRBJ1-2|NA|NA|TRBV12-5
TGTGCTAGTGGTTTGGTACTTGGTAGCCGGTTTGGCTACACCTTC
CASGLVLGSRFGYTF
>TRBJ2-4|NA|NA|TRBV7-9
TGTGCCAGCAGCAAAACAGGGGGCTCCATCCTAGCGGGCGGAAACATTCAGTACTTC
CASSKTGGSILAGGNIQYF
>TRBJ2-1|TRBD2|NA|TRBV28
TGTGCCAGCAGGACTAGCGGGGCAAGCCCCTACAATGAGCAGTTCTTC
CASRTSGASPYNEQFF
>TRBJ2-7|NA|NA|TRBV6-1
TGTGCCAGCAGTGATCCCCGACAGGATCTTAACGAGCAGTACTTC
CASSDPRQDLNEQYF
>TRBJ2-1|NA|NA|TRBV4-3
TGCGCCAGCAGCCAAGACCTAGCTAGAAATGAGCAGTTCTTC
CASSQDLARNEQFF
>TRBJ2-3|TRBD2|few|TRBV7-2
TGTGCCAGCAGCTTAGTGCGGGAGGGGGGCACGCAGTATTTT
CASSLVREGGTQYF
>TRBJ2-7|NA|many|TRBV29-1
TGCAGCGTCCAACGGGAAACCTACGAGCAGTACTTC
CSVQRETYEQYF
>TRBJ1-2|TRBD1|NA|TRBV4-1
TGCGCCAGCAGCCCCAGGGACGGGGACAGACTTGGCTACACCTTC
CASSPRDGDRLGYTF
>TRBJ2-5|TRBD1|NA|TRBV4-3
TGCGCCAGCAGCCAAGAATTCCGACAGGGTGGAGAGACCCAGTACTTC
CASSQEFRQGGETQYF
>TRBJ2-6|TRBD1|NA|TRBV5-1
TGCGCCAGCAGCCCCAGGACAGGGGCTAGCTCTGGGGCCAACGTCCTGACTTTC
CASSPRTGASSGANVLTF
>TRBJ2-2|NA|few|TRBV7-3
TGTGCCAGCGGGTCGGGGGGCAGAACCGGGGAGCTGTTTTTT
CASGSGGRTGELFF
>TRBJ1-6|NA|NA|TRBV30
TGTGCCTGGAAAGCTGCGGGAACCGAAAATTCACCCCTCCACTTT
CAWKAAGTENSPLHF
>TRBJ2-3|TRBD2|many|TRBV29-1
TGCAGCGTCTCCGGGACTAGCGGGACAGATACGCAGTATTTT
CSVSGTSGTDTQYF
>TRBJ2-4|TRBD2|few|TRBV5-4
TGTGCCAGCAGCCCTCTCGGGGGGAGTGGAATAGCCAAAAACATTCAGTACTTC
CASSPLGGSGIAKNIQYF
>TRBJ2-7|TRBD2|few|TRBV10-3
TGTGCCATCAAGCCGGGACTAGCCGTCTACGAGCAGTACTTC
CAIKPGLAVYEQYF
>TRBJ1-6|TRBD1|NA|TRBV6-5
TGTGCCAGCAGTTACCGGACAGGGCCATCACCCCTCCACTTT
CASSYRTGPSPLHF
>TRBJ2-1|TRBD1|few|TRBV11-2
TGTGCCAGCAGCTTAGTGTCTGGACAGGGCGAGCAGTTCTTC
CASSLVSGQGEQFF
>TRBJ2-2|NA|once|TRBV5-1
TGCGCCAGCATACCGACGGGAACCGGGGAGCTGTTTTTT
CASIPTGTGELFF
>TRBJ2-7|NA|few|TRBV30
TGTGCCTGGGGTCAAAAGGGGCACGAGCAGTACTTC
CAWGQKGHEQYF
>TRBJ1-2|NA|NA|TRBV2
TGTGCCAGCAGTGAAGCGCGAGGAATCTATGGCTACACCTTC
CASSEARGIYGYTF
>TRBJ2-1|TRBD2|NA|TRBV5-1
TGCGCCAGCAAAGGGGACCCCCGGGAGGGTGAGCAGTTCTTC
CASKGDPREGEQFF
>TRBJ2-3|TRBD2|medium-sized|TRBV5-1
TGCGCCAGCAGCGGGAGACTAGCGGGTTTCACAGATACGCAGTATTTT
CASSGRLAGFTDTQYF
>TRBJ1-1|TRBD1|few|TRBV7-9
TGTGCCAGCAGCGCAGAGGACAGGGAAGCTTTCTTT
CASSAEDREAFF
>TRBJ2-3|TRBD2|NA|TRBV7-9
TGTGCCAGCAGCTTCCTAGCGGGAGTAACAGATACGCAGTATTTT
CASSFLAGVTDTQYF
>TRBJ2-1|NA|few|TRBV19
TGTGCCAGTAAAGACGGGAGCTCCTACAATGAGCAGTTCTTC
CASKDGSSYNEQFF
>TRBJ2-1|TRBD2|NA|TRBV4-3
TGCGCCAGCAGCCAAGAAATAGCGGGAGGGTACAATGAGCAGTTCTTC
CASSQEIAGGYNEQFF
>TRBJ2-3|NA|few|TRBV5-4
TGTGCCAGCAGCTTGGTAGAGGCAGATACGCAGTATTTT
CASSLVEADTQYF